This T cell receptor (beta chain) came from a study of blood T cell repertoires in COVID-19. Repertoires were generated with immunoSEQ multiplex PCR, while TCRdb's copy carries only in-frame clones and drops some. The sample holds about 200,000 clones; 80% to 90% are singletons and the top ten take over 2%. The CDR3 covers 15 residues. Germline CDR1 GTSNPN, CDR2 SVGIG (reference sequence). J lost 4 bases, V lost 2 bases, and 9 bases had no gene match. The chain links TRBV30 to TRBJ2-5, with 8 bases identical to TRBD2. Sequences were obtained from peripheral blood. The receptor was isolated from a man between 25 and 39 years old who had recovered from COVID-19. CDR3 sequence reads: CAWSRGGGIPETQYF. The DNA for the CDR3 is TGTGCCTGGAGTCGCGGCGGGGGGATTCCAGAGACCCAGTACTTC. Filled out from reference TRBV30 and TRBJ2-5, the complete variable domain reads SQTIHQWPATLVQPVGSPLSLECTVEGTSNPNLYWYRQAAGRGLQLLFYSVGIGQISSEVPQNLSASRPQDRQFILSSKKLLLSDSGFYLCAWSRGGGIPETQYFGPGTRLLVL.